What follows is one TCR beta chain and its context. This sample is drawn from a study of radiotherapy plus CTLA-4 blockade in lung cancer. Germline lookup yields CDR1 MNHEY and CDR2 SMNVEV (reference sequence). The CDR3 is 15 amino acids. The junction had 6 bases not matched to a gene; V was cut back by 3 bases and J by 4 bases. TCRdb's copy holds only in-frame clones and misses some; the assay was immunoSEQ multiplex PCR. Of approximately 85,000 clones in the sample, around 87% are singletons; the top ten hold around 2%. The V gene is TRBV27, the J gene TRBJ2-1; the match to TRBD1 covers 7 bases. The TCR originated in a human donor with non-small cell lung cancer who had a partial response to radiotherapy plus ipilimumab. Here the sequenced sample was peripheral blood, taken from a patient treated with radiotherapy plus ipilimumab. For the CDR3, the DNA is TGTGCCAGCAGTTTCCGGACAGGCTATTACAATGAGCAGTTCTTC. It specifies CASSFRTGYYNEQFF.